This T cell receptor beta chain originates from a study of technical replicates of blood from a handful of donors. Trimming left V 0 bases short and J 9 bases short, with 12 bases between. Germline CDR1 is LGHNA and CDR2 is YSLEER. The CDR3 has 13 residues. The repertoire was sequenced with immunoSEQ multiplex PCR; TCRdb's copy has only in-frame clones and lacks some. Counted here are 90,000 or so clones, around 95% occurring once; the ten biggest clones make up around 0.36%. Source material: T cells isolated from PBMCs. The chain uses TRBV4-3 and TRBJ2-7; maybe TRBD1 (6 bases). The clonotype was recovered from a human donor in good health. The CDR3 DNA is TGCGCCAGCAGCCAAGATACGACAGGAGTGCAGTACTTC. As protein: CASSQDTTGVQYF.